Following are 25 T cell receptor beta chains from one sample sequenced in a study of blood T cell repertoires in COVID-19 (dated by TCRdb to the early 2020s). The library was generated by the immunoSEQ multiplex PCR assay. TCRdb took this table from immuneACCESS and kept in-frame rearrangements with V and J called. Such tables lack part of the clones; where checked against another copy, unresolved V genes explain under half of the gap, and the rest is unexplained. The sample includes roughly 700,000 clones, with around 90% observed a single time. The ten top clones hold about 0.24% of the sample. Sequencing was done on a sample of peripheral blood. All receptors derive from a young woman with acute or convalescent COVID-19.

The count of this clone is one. The CDR3 region has the DNA TGTGCCAGCAGCCGGAGAGCAGCCTACGAGCAGTACTTC. Its translation is CASSRRAAYEQYF. The V gene is TRBV4-2, the J gene TRBJ2-7; no firm D call. CDR1 LGHNA and CDR2 YNFKEQ come from the germline V gene. The CDR3 consists of 13 residues. Trimming removed 4 bases from V and 2 bases from J, with 9 bases in between.

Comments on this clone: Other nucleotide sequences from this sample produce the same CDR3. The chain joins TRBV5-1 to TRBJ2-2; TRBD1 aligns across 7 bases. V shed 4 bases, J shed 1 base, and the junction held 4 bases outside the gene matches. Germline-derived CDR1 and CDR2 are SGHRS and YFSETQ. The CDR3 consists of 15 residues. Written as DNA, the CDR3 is TGCGCCAGCAGCCCCCGGACAGGGAACACCGGGGAGCTGTTTTTT. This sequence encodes CASSPRTGNTGELFF.

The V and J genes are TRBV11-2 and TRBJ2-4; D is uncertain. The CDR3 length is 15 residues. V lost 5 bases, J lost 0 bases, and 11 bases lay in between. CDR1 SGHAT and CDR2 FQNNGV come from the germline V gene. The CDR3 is CASSGLRVAKNIQYF. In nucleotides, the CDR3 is TGTGCCAGCAGCGGCCTCCGGGTAGCCAAAAACATTCAGTACTTC.

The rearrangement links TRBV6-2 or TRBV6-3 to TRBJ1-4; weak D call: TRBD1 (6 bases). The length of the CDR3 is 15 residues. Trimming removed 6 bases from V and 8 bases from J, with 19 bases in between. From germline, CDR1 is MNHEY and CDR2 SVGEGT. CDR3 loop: CASSPGGPSAEKLFF. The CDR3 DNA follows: TGTGCCAGCAGCCCCGGGGGGCCCTCGGCCGAAAAACTGTTTTTT.

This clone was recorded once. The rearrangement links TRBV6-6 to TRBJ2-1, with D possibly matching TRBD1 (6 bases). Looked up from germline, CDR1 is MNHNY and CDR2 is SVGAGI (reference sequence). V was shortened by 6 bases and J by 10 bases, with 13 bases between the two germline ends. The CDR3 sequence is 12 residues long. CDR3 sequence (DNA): TGTGCCAGCAGCAACCTCGGGACAGAGCAGTTCTTC. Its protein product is CASSNLGTEQFF.

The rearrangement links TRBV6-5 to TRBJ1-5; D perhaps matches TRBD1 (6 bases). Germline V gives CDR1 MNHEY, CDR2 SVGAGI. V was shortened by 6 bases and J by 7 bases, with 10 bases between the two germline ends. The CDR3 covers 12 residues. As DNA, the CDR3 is TGTGCCAGCAGGACAGGTGCCCAGCCCCAGCATTTT. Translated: CASRTGAQPQHF.

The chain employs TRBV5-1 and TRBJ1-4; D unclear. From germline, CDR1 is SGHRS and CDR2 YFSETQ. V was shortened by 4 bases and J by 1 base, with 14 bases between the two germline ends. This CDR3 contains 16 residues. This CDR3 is CASSPRGFGTNEKLFF. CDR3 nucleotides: TGCGCCAGCAGCCCCCGCGGTTTTGGAACTAATGAAAAACTGTTTTTT.

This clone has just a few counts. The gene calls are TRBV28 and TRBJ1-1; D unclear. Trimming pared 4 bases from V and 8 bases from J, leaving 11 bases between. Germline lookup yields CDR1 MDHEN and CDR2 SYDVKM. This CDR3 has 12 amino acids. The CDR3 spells CASSSYKYEAFF. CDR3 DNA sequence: TGTGCCAGCAGTTCTTACAAGTACGAAGCTTTCTTT.

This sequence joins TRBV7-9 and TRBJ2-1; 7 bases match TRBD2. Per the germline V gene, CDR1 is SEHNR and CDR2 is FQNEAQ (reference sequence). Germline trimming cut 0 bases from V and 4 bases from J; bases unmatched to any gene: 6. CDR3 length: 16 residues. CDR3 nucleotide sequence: TGTGCCAGCAGCTTAGCGAGGGTAGCGGGTTACAATGAGCAGTTCTTC. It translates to CASSLARVAGYNEQFF.

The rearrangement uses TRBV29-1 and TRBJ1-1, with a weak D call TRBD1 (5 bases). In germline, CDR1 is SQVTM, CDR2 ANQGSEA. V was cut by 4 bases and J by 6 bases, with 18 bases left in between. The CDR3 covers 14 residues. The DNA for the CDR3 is TGCAGCGTTGCTGGGGAAGGGGTAGGAGCTGAAGCTTTCTTT. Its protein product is CSVAGEGVGAEAFF.

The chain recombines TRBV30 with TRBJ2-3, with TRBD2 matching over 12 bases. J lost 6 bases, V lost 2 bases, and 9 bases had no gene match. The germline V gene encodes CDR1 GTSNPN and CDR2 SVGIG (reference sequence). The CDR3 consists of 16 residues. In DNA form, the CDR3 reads TGTGCCTGGAGTATTCTAGCGGGGGGGCTCGACGATACGCAGTATTTT. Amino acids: CAWSILAGGLDDTQYF.

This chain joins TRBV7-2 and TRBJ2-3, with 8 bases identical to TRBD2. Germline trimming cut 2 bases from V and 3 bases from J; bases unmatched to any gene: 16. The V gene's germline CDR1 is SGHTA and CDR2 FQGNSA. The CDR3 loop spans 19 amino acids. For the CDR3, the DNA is TGTGCCAGCAGCTTATTGTCCCAGGTCGGGGGGGCCCGGACAGATACGCAGTATTTT. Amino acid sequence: CASSLLSQVGGARTDTQYF.

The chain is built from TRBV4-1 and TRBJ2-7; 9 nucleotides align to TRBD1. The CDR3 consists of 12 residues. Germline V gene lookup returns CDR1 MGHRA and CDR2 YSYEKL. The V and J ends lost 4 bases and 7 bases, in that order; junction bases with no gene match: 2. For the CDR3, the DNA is TGCGCCAGCAGCCCGACAGGGGGAGAGCAGTACTTC. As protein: CASSPTGGEQYF.

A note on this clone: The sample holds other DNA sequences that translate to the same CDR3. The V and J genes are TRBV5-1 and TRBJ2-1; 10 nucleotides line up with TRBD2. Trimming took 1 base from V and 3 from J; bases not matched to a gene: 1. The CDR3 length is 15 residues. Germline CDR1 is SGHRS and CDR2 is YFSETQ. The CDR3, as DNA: TGCGCCAGCAGCTTGTTAGCGGGGGGCTACAATGAGCAGTTCTTC. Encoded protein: CASSLLAGGYNEQFF.

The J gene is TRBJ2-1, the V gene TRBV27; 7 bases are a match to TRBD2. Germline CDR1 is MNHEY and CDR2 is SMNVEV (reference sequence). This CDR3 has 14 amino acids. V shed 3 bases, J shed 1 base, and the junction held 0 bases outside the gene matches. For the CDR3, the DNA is TGTGCCAGCAGTTTGGGGGGGTCCTACAATGAGCAGTTCTTC. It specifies CASSLGGSYNEQFF.

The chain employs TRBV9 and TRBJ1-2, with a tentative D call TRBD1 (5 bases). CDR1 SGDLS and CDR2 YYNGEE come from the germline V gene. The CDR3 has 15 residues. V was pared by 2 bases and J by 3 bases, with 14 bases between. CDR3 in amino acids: CASSVSGGRDYGYTF. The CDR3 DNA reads TGTGCCAGCAGCGTCTCGGGGGGACGTGACTATGGCTACACCTTC.

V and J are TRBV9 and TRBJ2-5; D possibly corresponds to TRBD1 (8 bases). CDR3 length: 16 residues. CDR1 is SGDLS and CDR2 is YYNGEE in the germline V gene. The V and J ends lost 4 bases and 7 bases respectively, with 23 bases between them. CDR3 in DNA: TGTGCCAGCAGCCGCGGGGGACAGGCACCCATGTGGACCCAGTACTTC. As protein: CASSRGGQAPMWTQYF.

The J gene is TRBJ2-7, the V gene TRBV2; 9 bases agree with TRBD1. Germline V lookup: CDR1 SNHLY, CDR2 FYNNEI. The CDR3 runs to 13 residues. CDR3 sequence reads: CAHQQGATYEQYF. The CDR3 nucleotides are TGTGCGCATCAACAGGGGGCGACCTACGAGCAGTACTTC. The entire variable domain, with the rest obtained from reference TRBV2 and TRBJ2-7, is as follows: EPEVTQTPSHQVTQMGQEVILRCVPISNHLYFYWYRQILGQKVEFLVSFYNNEISEKSEIFDDQFSVERPDGSNFTLKIRSTKLEDSAMYFCAHQQGATYEQYFGPGTRLTVT.

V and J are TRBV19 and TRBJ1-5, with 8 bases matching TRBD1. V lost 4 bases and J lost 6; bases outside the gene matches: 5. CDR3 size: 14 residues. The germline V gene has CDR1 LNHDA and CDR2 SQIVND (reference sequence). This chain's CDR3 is CASSKDRGAQPQHF. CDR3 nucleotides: TGTGCCAGTAGTAAAGACAGGGGAGCTCAGCCCCAGCATTTT.

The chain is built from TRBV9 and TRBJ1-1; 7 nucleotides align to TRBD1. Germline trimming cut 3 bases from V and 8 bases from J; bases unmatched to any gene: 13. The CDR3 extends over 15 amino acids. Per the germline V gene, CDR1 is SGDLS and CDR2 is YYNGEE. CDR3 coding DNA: TGTGCCAGCAGCGCCCAAGGACAGGATTATGGGGAAGCTTTCTTT. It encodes CASSAQGQDYGEAFF.

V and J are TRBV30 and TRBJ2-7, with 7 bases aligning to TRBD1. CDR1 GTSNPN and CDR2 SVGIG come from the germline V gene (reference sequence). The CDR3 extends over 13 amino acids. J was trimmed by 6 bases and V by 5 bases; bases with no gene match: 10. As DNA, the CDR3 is TGTGCCTGGGGCCAGGGGGTTGGGCGCGAGCAGTACTTC. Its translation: CAWGQGVGREQYF.

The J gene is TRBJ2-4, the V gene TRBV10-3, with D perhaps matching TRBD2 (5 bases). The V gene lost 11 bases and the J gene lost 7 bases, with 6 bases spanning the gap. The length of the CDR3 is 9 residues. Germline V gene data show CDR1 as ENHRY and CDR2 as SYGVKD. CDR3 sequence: CARRNIQYF. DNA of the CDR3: TGTGCCCGGAGGAACATTCAGTACTTC.

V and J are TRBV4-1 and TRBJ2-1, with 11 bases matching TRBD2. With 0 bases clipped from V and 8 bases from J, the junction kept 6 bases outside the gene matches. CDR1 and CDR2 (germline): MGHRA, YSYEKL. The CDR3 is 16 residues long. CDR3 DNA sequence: TGCGCCAGCAGCCAAGAGTTTCTAGCGGGGGGTGATGAGCAGTTCTTC. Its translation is CASSQEFLAGGDEQFF.

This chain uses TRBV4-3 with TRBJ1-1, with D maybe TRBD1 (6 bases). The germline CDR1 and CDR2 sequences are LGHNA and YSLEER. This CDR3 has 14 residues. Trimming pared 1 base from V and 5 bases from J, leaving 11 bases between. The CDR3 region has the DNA TGCGCCAGCAGCCAAGTGCAGGGGCTGACTGAAGCTTTCTTT. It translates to CASSQVQGLTEAFF.

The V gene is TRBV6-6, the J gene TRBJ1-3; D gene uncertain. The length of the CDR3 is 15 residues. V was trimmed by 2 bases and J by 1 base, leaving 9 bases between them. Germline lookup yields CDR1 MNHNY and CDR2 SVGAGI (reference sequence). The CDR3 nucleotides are TGTGCCAGCAGTTACGTGCGGGCGTCTGGAAACACCATATATTTT. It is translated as CASSYVRASGNTIYF.